Listed here are 8 T cell receptor beta chains from one sample, sequenced in a study of glioma-infiltrating T cells after dendritic cell vaccination. Time point meaning: after dendritic cell vaccination, including at tumor progression/relapse. The repertoire was sequenced with immunoSEQ multiplex PCR; TCRdb's copy has only in-frame clones and lacks some. The repertoire holds tens of thousands of clones, around 86% seen once, with under 8% in the top ten. The material sequenced was blood, taken after dendritic cell vaccination. The origin of the receptors is a human donor with glioblastoma.

The chain uses TRBV18 and TRBJ2-2, with 9 bases lining up with TRBD1. The germline V gene has CDR1 KGHSH and CDR2 LQKENI. Trimming removed 0 bases from V and 5 bases from J; junction bases left unmatched: 4. The CDR3 spans 16 residues. CDR3 loop: CASSPPGQGPTGELFF. CDR3 bases: TGTGCCAGCTCACCACCGGGACAGGGACCTACCGGGGAGCTGTTTTTT.

The chain employs TRBV7-8 and TRBJ2-3; 7 bases are shared with TRBD1. Germline CDR1 SGHVS, CDR2 FQNEAQ. Unmatched junction bases numbered 12, after V lost 4 bases and J lost 5 bases. The CDR3 has 16 amino acids. The CDR3 coding sequence is TGTGCCAGCAGCTGGTCCCTCGGGAACAGGGGAGATACGCAGTATTTT. Protein: CASSWSLGNRGDTQYF.

As DNA, the CDR3 is TGTGCCAGCAGGGGGCCAAATTCACCCCTCCACTTT. Translating gives CASRGPNSPLHF. The chain employs TRBV6-1 and TRBJ1-6, with a weak D call TRBD1 (5 bases). CDR1 and CDR2 (germline): MNHNS, SASEGT. Deletions cut 6 bases from V and 7 bases from J, with 7 bases between. The CDR3 loop spans 12 amino acids.

In this sample, this clone turned up many times. The chain recombines TRBV4-2 with TRBJ2-7; tentatively, D is TRBD2 (5 bases). The CDR3 totals 15 residues. The germline V and J ends were trimmed by 0 bases and 2 bases, with 11 bases remaining between them. Germline values: CDR1 LGHNA, CDR2 YNFKEQ. CDR3 sequence: CASSQESGATYEQYF. Here the CDR3 DNA reads TGTGCCAGCAGCCAAGAGAGCGGCGCTACCTACGAGCAGTACTTC.

This chain links TRBV7-3 with TRBJ2-1, with 8 bases lining up with TRBD2. The V segment lost 4 bases and the J segment 7 bases; nucleotides outside the gene matches: 12. Per germline, CDR1 SGHTA and CDR2 FQGTGA. The CDR3 covers 16 residues. For the CDR3, the DNA is TGTGCCAGCAGCTCCAGGGCGGGGGGTCCAGAAAATGAGCAGTTCTTC. Translating gives CASSSRAGGPENEQFF.

This clone was counted at least ten times. The CDR3 protein is CASSLGRGVPYEQYF. For the CDR3, the DNA is TGTGCCAGCAGCTTAGGGCGGGGAGTCCCCTACGAGCAGTACTTC. The rearrangement joins TRBV7-3 to TRBJ2-7; D may be TRBD2 (6 bases). CDR1 SGHTA and CDR2 FQGTGA come from the germline V gene. CDR3 length equals 15 residues. With 2 bases removed from V and 2 bases from J, the gap between germline ends came to 13 bases.

A single count supports this clone. CDR3 protein: CASSMGTGANTEAFF. The CDR3 nucleotides are TGTGCCAGCTCAATGGGGACAGGGGCGAACACTGAAGCTTTCTTT. This chain joins TRBV18 and TRBJ1-1, with 10 nucleotides matching TRBD1. The ends lost 5 bases at V and 1 base at J; junction bases unmatched: 4. CDR1 is KGHSH, CDR2 LQKENI, per germline. CDR3 length equals 15 residues. Full variable domain (outside the CDR3, taken from reference TRBV18 and TRBJ1-1): NAGVMQNPRHLVRRRGQEARLRCSPMKGHSHVYWYRQLPEEGLKFMVYLQKENIIDESGMPKERFSAEFPKEGPSILRIQQVVRGDSAAYFCASSMGTGANTEAFFGQGTRLTVV.

This clone was counted a few times. The J gene is TRBJ1-4, the V gene TRBV7-6, with D uncertain. The germline V gene encodes CDR1 SGHVS and CDR2 FNYEAQ. This CDR3 has 17 amino acids. The V end lost 0 bases, the J end lost 3 bases, and 14 bases lay between the germline ends. Here the CDR3 reads CASSLAVGRGANEKLFF. The CDR3 bases are TGTGCCAGCAGCTTAGCGGTAGGACGGGGTGCTAATGAAAAACTGTTTTTT. Looking up the rest from reference TRBV7-6 and TRBJ1-4 gives the full variable domain: GAGVSQSPRYKVTKRGQDVALRCDPISGHVSLYWYRQALGQGPEFLTYFNYEAQQDKSGLPNDRFSAERPEGSISTLTIQRTEQRDSAMYRCASSLAVGRGANEKLFFGSGTQLSVL.